This TCR beta chain was found in a study of shared clonotypes between healthy human individuals. Within Nashville, Tennessee resided all donors, each a Caucasian adult. Trimming left V 3 bases short and J 2 bases short, with 8 bases between. Germline lookup yields CDR1 SGHRS and CDR2 YFSETQ. The CDR3 is 14 amino acids. Details on this clone: The sample carries other DNA sequences with the same CDR3.

The repertoire was sequenced with immunoSEQ multiplex PCR; TCRdb's copy has only in-frame clones and lacks some. This table holds fewer than 1.6 million clones, 97% to 99% found once. V gene TRBV5-1 combines with J gene TRBJ1-4, with no clear D. Sequencing input: naive CD4+ T cells sorted from blood. Stated subset: CD45RA+ positively selected. This TCR derives from a man between 25 and 39 years old in good health. The CDR3 nucleotides are TGCGCCAGCAGCTGGACGGGGACTAATGAAAAACTGTTTTTT. Amino acid sequence: CASSWTGTNEKLFF.